Following are 26 T cell receptor beta chains from one sample sequenced in a study of cytomegalovirus exposure and HLA in healthy donors. 13 Jbeta primers and 60 Vbeta primers were used for the PCR. The data were produced by immunoSEQ multiplex PCR, yet TCRdb's version contains in-frame clones alone and is incomplete. The sample records some 140,000 clones, approximately 80% being singletons. The sample consisted of PBMCs. The source is a man under 40 in good health and CMV-seronegative.

V and J are TRBV10-3 and TRBJ2-2, with D possibly matching TRBD2 (5 bases). There are 14 residues in the CDR3. Germline V CDR1 and CDR2: ENHRY, SYGVKD. V was clipped by 7 bases and J by 4 bases, with 13 bases between them. CDR3 loop: CAITRREGTGELFF. The CDR3, as DNA: TGTGCCATCACCAGAAGAGAGGGCACCGGGGAGCTGTTTTTT.

This clone was observed a few times. The genes are TRBV4-1 and TRBJ2-7; possible D gene TRBD2, 6 bases. CDR1 and CDR2 from the germline V gene are MGHRA and YSYEKL. CDR3 length: 15 residues. V lost 1 base, J lost 2 bases, and 12 bases lay in between. Here the CDR3 DNA reads TGCGCCAGCAGCCAAGTAGCGGAGAGAACCTACGAGCAGTACTTC. Its translation: CASSQVAERTYEQYF.

The CDR3 reads CASSLVRQGSTEAFF. The CDR3 nucleotides read TGTGCCAGCAGCTTAGTGAGGCAGGGCTCCACTGAAGCTTTCTTT. This chain uses TRBV11-1 with TRBJ1-1, with a weak D call TRBD1 (5 bases). The CDR3 runs to 15 residues. The V and J ends lost 1 base and 4 bases respectively, with 13 bases between them. Germline CDR1 and CDR2: SGHAT and FQDESV (reference sequence).

The chain has TRBV5-1 and TRBJ2-7, with TRBD1 matching 8 bases. Unmatched junction bases numbered 11, after V lost 3 bases and J lost 0 bases. This CDR3 contains 17 residues. From germline, CDR1 is SGHRS and CDR2 YFSETQ. CDR3 sequence: CASSWLTGQVSSYEQYF. CDR3 coding DNA: TGCGCCAGCAGCTGGCTAACGGGACAGGTATCCTCCTACGAGCAGTACTTC.

This clone has only a few counts. The genes are TRBV30 and TRBJ2-5; 7 bases fit TRBD1. Germline V gene sequence: CDR1 GTSNPN, CDR2 SVGIG (reference sequence). The V segment lost 6 bases and the J segment 2 bases; nucleotides outside the gene matches: 3. The CDR3 sequence is 12 residues long. For the CDR3, the DNA is TGTGCCTGCCAGGGGGTTCAAGAGACCCAGTACTTC. Protein: CACQGVQETQYF.

This chain uses TRBV5-1 with TRBJ2-1, with 8 bases that match TRBD2. Germline V lookup: CDR1 SGHRS, CDR2 YFSETQ. Losses at the gene ends were 1 base for V and 0 bases for J; bases not matched to a gene: 9. The CDR3 is 18 amino acids. CDR3: CASSLFQLAGHSYNEQFF. Written as DNA, the CDR3 is TGCGCCAGCAGCTTGTTCCAGCTAGCGGGCCACTCCTACAATGAGCAGTTCTTC.

The chain joins TRBV6-1 to TRBJ1-4; no definite D call. Trimming removed 2 bases from V and 4 bases from J, with 14 bases in between. Per germline, CDR1 MNHNS and CDR2 SASEGT. The CDR3 has 16 residues. DNA for the CDR3: TGTGCCAGCAGTGAAACCTGGACGGGGAATAATGAAAAACTGTTTTTT. Translating it yields CASSETWTGNNEKLFF.

This clone was counted between two and nine times. V gene TRBV5-1 combines with J gene TRBJ2-6; TRBD1 matches at 8 bases. V shed 1 base, J shed 2 bases, and the junction held 2 bases outside the gene matches. Germline V gives CDR1 SGHRS, CDR2 YFSETQ. This CDR3 spans 16 amino acids. The CDR3 coding sequence is TGCGCCAGCAGCTTGACAGGGGGAACTGGGGCCAACGTCCTGACTTTC. This gives the protein CASSLTGGTGANVLTF.

The chain couples TRBV9 to TRBJ2-1; 9 bases match TRBD2. There are 15 residues in the CDR3. Germline-derived CDR1 and CDR2 are SGDLS and YYNGEE. Trimming removed 4 bases from V and 2 bases from J; junction bases left unmatched: 4. For the CDR3, the DNA is TGTGCCAGCAGCCCGCTAGCGGGGCCCTACAATGAGCAGTTCTTC. Encoded protein: CASSPLAGPYNEQFF. Variable domain in full (rest from reference TRBV9 and TRBJ2-1): DSGVTQTPKHLITATGQRVTLRCSPRSGDLSVYWYQQSLDQGLQFLIQYYNGEERAKGNILERFSAQQFPDLHSELNLSSLELGDSALYFCASSPLAGPYNEQFFGPGTRLTVL.

The J gene is TRBJ2-1, the V gene TRBV6-6, with D uncertain. Germline V gene data show CDR1 as MNHNY and CDR2 as SVGAGI (reference sequence). The CDR3 loop spans 15 amino acids. Trimming took off 5 bases at V and 4 bases at J, with 15 bases between the two ends. This CDR3 is CASSNLINSYNEQFF. The CDR3, as DNA: TGTGCCAGCAGTAATCTAATTAACTCGTACAATGAGCAGTTCTTC.

Comment on this clone: Other DNA sequences in this specimen translate into the identical CDR3. The J gene is TRBJ2-7, the V gene TRBV10-3; TRBD2 might be the D (6 bases). V lost 0 bases to trimming and J lost 3 bases, with 12 bases between them. The V gene's germline CDR1 is ENHRY and CDR2 SYGVKD. This CDR3 is built from 15 residues. CDR3 protein: CAISESTGRSYEQYF. CDR3 DNA sequence: TGTGCCATCAGTGAGTCGACGGGGAGGAGCTACGAGCAGTACTTC.

The chain recombines TRBV5-1 with TRBJ2-6, with unresolved D. Trimming stripped 5 bases from V and 4 bases from J, with 7 bases between. This CDR3 contains 13 residues. Germline V gene lookup returns CDR1 SGHRS and CDR2 YFSETQ. CDR3 amino acids: CASSLVGANVLTF. The CDR3 DNA reads as TGCGCCAGCAGTCTTGTGGGGGCCAACGTCCTGACTTTC.

This rearrangement joins TRBV28 to TRBJ1-2; no firm D call. The V gene lost 5 bases and the J gene lost 5 bases, with 6 bases spanning the gap. The germline V gene has CDR1 MDHEN and CDR2 SYDVKM. CDR3 length: 11 residues. This CDR3 is CASSKEYGYTF. As DNA, the CDR3 is TGTGCCAGCAGTAAGGAGTATGGCTACACCTTC.

The chain employs TRBV5-1 and TRBJ2-3, with D maybe TRBD2 (6 bases). The CDR3 runs to 16 residues. The germline V gene has CDR1 SGHRS and CDR2 YFSETQ. The V end was cut by 3 bases, the J end by 0 bases, with 14 bases between. CDR3 region: CASSSYASESTDTQYF. The CDR3 nucleotides read TGCGCCAGCAGCTCCTATGCTAGCGAGAGCACAGATACGCAGTATTTT.

The chain recombines TRBV10-3 with TRBJ2-1; 10 nucleotides agree with TRBD2. The CDR3 has 14 amino acids. CDR1 ENHRY and CDR2 SYGVKD come from the germline V gene. The trim removed 5 bases at V and 7 bases at J, leaving 5 bases unmatched. The CDR3 DNA sequence: TGTGCCATCAGTAAGCGGGAGGGCCGGAATGAGCAGTTCTTC. As protein: CAISKREGRNEQFF.

The chain joins TRBV11-2 to TRBJ2-1; the D gene is possibly TRBD1 (5 bases). Trimming stripped 0 bases from V and 7 bases from J, with 10 bases between. Germline V lookup: CDR1 SGHAT, CDR2 FQNNGV. This CDR3 has 14 residues. CDR3 nucleotide sequence: TGTGCCAGCAGCTTAGACGCAGGGTGGAATGAGCAGTTCTTC. This codes for CASSLDAGWNEQFF.

This sequence joins TRBV30 and TRBJ1-2; D is ambiguous. Trimming left V 0 bases short and J 8 bases short, with 13 bases between. Germline CDR1 reads GTSNPN; CDR2 reads SVGIG (reference sequence). CDR3 length equals 13 residues. CDR3 region: CAWSVGPAKGYTF. CDR3 DNA: TGTGCCTGGAGTGTTGGGCCGGCTAAGGGCTACACCTTC.

The rearrangement joins TRBV4-1 to TRBJ1-5, with D possibly TRBD1 on 5 matching bases. The length of the CDR3 is 14 residues. The V end lost 4 bases, the J end lost 4 bases, and 11 bases lay between the germline ends. Germline lookup yields CDR1 MGHRA and CDR2 YSYEKL. CDR3 in amino acids: CASSPRGGNQPQHF. The CDR3 nucleotides are TGCGCCAGCAGCCCGCGGGGGGGTAATCAGCCCCAGCATTTT.

The V gene is TRBV7-9, the J gene TRBJ2-2; 7 bases match TRBD2. The CDR3 has 15 residues. CDR1 and CDR2 from the germline V gene are SEHNR and FQNEAQ (reference sequence). V lost 5 bases to trimming and J lost 2 bases; unmatched junction nucleotides: 5. The CDR3 protein is CASSPGRFNTGELFF. The DNA for the CDR3 is TGTGCCAGCAGCCCCGGGAGGTTCAACACCGGGGAGCTGTTTTTT.

The chain links TRBV28 to TRBJ1-1; D unclear. Germline lookup yields CDR1 MDHEN and CDR2 SYDVKM. The CDR3 has 18 amino acids. The V gene lost 6 bases and the J gene lost 2 bases, with 25 bases spanning the gap. The CDR3 nucleotides read TGTGCCAGCAGCTTACTGGGAGAGCCTCAGAGAATTAACACTGAAGCTTTCTTT. Translation: CASSLLGEPQRINTEAFF.

The V call is TRBV19, the J call TRBJ1-5, with 10 bases that match TRBD1. V lost 6 bases, J lost 2 bases, and 1 base stayed unmatched. Germline V gives CDR1 LNHDA, CDR2 SQIVND (reference sequence). The CDR3 runs 14 residues. CDR3 DNA: TGTGCCAGTAGGACAGGGGGCGGCAATCAGCCCCAGCATTTT. Its translation is CASRTGGGNQPQHF. Full variable domain (remainder filled in from reference TRBV19 and TRBJ1-5): DGGITQSPKYLFRKEGQNVTLSCEQNLNHDAMYWYRQDPGQGLRLIYYSQIVNDFQKGDIAEGYSVSREKKESFPLTVTSAQKNPTAFYLCASRTGGGNQPQHFGDGTRLSIL.

The chain joins TRBV6-5 to TRBJ1-2; no clear D. This CDR3 is 15 amino acids long. Trimming pared 6 bases from V and 1 base from J, leaving 15 bases between. CDR1 is MNHEY, CDR2 SVGAGI, per germline. CDR3 residues: CASRQKVGDNYGYTF. The CDR3 DNA follows: TGTGCCAGCAGGCAGAAAGTCGGGGATAACTATGGCTACACCTTC.

V gene TRBV7-2 combines with J gene TRBJ2-3; 11 bases align to TRBD2. The CDR3 sequence is 15 residues long. J was trimmed by 4 bases and V by 5 bases; bases with no gene match: 5. Germline CDR1 SGHTA, CDR2 FQGNSA. The CDR3 DNA reads as TGTGCCAGCAGCCCCCGACTAGCGGGACCAGATACGCAGTATTTT. Translated: CASSPRLAGPDTQYF.

This clone has only a few counts. The CDR3 spells CASSLAGYTGELFF. The CDR3, as DNA: TGTGCCAGCAGCTTAGCGGGCTACACCGGGGAGCTGTTTTTT. The V call is TRBV7-9, the J call TRBJ2-2, with no clear D. V lost 0 bases, J lost 3 bases, and 5 bases lay in between. The V gene's germline CDR1 is SEHNR and CDR2 FQNEAQ (reference sequence). CDR3 length: 14 amino acids.

The V call is TRBV2, the J call TRBJ2-7; D possibly corresponds to TRBD1 (6 bases). CDR1 is SNHLY, CDR2 FYNNEI, per germline. The CDR3 extends over 15 amino acids. V gave up 6 bases and J gave up 1 base, with 16 bases separating them. CDR3: CASRKESGESYEQYF. In DNA, the CDR3 is TGTGCCAGCAGAAAGGAGTCAGGGGAGTCCTACGAGCAGTACTTC.

This chain joins TRBV28 and TRBJ2-7, with D possibly matching TRBD1 (5 bases). Trimming stripped 2 bases from V and 3 bases from J, with 11 bases between. The CDR3 loop spans 14 amino acids. Germline assignment: CDR1 MDHEN and CDR2 SYDVKM. For the CDR3, the DNA is TGTGCCAGCAGTTTAGCAGGGTCCTTCTACGAGCAGTACTTC. This translates into CASSLAGSFYEQYF.